What follows describes a single T cell receptor (beta chain). An end of the junction does not agree with germline; a read error may underlie this. CDR3 length equals 16 residues. Germline CDR1 reads LNHDA; CDR2 reads SQIVND (reference sequence). The sample comes from a study of blood T cell repertoires in COVID-19. For the study at large: Acute-phase and convalescent COVID-19 samples originated in the United States, Italy and Spain. The cDNA or gDNA used as material had been derived from T cells, B-cell-depleted T cells, or PBMCs.

Original data processing: Estimation of nucleated cell counts was performed using reference gene primer amplification. The repertoire was sequenced with immunoSEQ multiplex PCR; TCRdb's copy has only in-frame clones and lacks some. For V, J and clone size, that table is used; D and trimming come from the DNA. The profile shows roughly 80,000 clones, 81% of them singletons. The chain couples TRBV19 to TRBJ2-5, with 9 bases matching TRBD2. Specimen: peripheral blood. The source is a man aged 80 or over with acute or convalescent COVID-19. This CDR3 is CASIITGGGGRETQYF. CDR3 in DNA: TGTGCCAGTATTATAACGGGCGGGGGGGGCCGGGAGACCCAGTACTTC. Full variable domain (rest looked up from reference TRBV19 and TRBJ2-5): DGGITQSPKYLFRKEGQNVTLSCEQNLNHDAMYWYRQDPGQGLRLIYYSQIVNDFQKGDIAEGYSVSREKKESFPLTVTSAQKNPTAFYLCASIITGGGGRETQYFGPGTRLLVL.